The 14 T cell receptor beta chains listed next were all sequenced from one sample in a study of graft-versus-host responses after intestinal transplantation. The repertoire was sequenced with immunoSEQ multiplex PCR; TCRdb's copy has only in-frame clones and lacks some. The profile shows about 1,200 clones, 65% to 85% of them singletons. The source was PBMCs, collected 7 days after intestinal transplantation. These receptors were taken from a human patient who received an intestinal transplant, so some T cells may come from the graft donor.

The chain has TRBV18 and TRBJ2-1; 10 bases map to TRBD2. In germline, CDR1 is KGHSH, CDR2 LQKENI. The CDR3 length is 15 residues. V shed 6 bases and J 6 bases; nucleotides not matched to a gene: 8. The CDR3 DNA sequence: TGTGCCAGCTCCCCTTATAGCGGGAGGAGCAATGAGCAGTTCTTC. Translated: CASSPYSGRSNEQFF.

This clone appeared a single time. The genes are TRBV6-5 and TRBJ2-3, with unresolved D. Per germline, CDR1 MNHEY and CDR2 SVGAGI. There are 16 residues in the CDR3. Trimming pared 3 bases from V and 1 base from J, leaving 14 bases between. This CDR3 is CASSYSLAVGTDTQYF. The CDR3 DNA follows: TGTGCCAGCAGTTATTCCCTGGCGGTGGGCACAGATACGCAGTATTTT.

The V gene is TRBV7-9, the J gene TRBJ2-1; D is unclear. This CDR3 contains 15 residues. V lost 5 bases and J lost 5, with 16 bases in between. CDR1 SEHNR and CDR2 FQNEAQ come from the germline V gene (reference sequence). The CDR3 DNA reads TGTGCCAGCAGCCCCGGTCCCCTTTGGGACAATGAGCAGTTCTTC. As protein: CASSPGPLWDNEQFF. Filled out from reference TRBV7-9 and TRBJ2-1, the complete variable domain reads DTGVSQNPRHKITKRGQNVTFRCDPISEHNRLYWYRQTLGQGPEFLTYFQNEAQLEKSRLLSDRFSAERPKGSFSTLEIQRTEQGDSAMYLCASSPGPLWDNEQFFGPGTRLTVL.

The chain links TRBV7-8 to TRBJ2-3, with no clear D. This CDR3 region has 13 residues. Looked up from germline, CDR1 is SGHVS and CDR2 is FQNEAQ. Trimming shortened V by 4 bases and J by 4 bases, and 9 bases separated the two germline ends. This chain's CDR3 is CASSSPLADTQYF. The CDR3 bases are TGTGCCAGCAGCTCCCCCTTAGCAGATACGCAGTATTTT.

Here the CDR3 DNA reads TGTGCCAGCAGCTTAAGGGACGGCAGAGTCCATGGCTACACCTTC. It codes for CASSLRDGRVHGYTF. This rearrangement joins TRBV5-4 to TRBJ1-2; D possibly corresponds to TRBD1 (5 bases). V gave up 2 bases and J gave up 6 bases, with 17 bases separating them. Germline V gene sequence: CDR1 SGHNT, CDR2 YYREEE (reference sequence). The CDR3 is 15 residues long.

The chain carries TRBV6-1 and TRBJ2-6, with a weak D call TRBD2 (6 bases). Trimming removed 2 bases from V and 2 bases from J, with 10 bases in between. CDR3 length equals 16 residues. The germline gives CDR1 MNHNS, CDR2 SASEGT. The CDR3 DNA is TGTGCCAGCAGTGAATATTCGGGGGCTGGGGCCAACGTCCTGACTTTC. Its translation: CASSEYSGAGANVLTF.

This clone came up once. This rearrangement joins TRBV4-2 to TRBJ2-1; perhaps TRBD2 as D (5 bases). Per the germline V gene, CDR1 is LGHNA and CDR2 is YNFKEQ. The CDR3 has 17 residues. The V end was cut by 0 bases, the J end by 0 bases, with 12 bases between. As DNA, the CDR3 is TGTGCCAGCAGCCAAGATTCTAGCTTATTCTCCTACAATGAGCAGTTCTTC. Its translation: CASSQDSSLFSYNEQFF.

CDR3 in DNA: TGCGCCAGCAGCTTGGCAGGGGGCTCTGGAAACACCATATATTTT. This gives the protein CASSLAGGSGNTIYF. The chain joins TRBV5-1 to TRBJ1-3, with 7 bases that match TRBD1. The CDR3 spans 15 residues. V lost 0 bases to trimming and J lost 0 bases; unmatched junction nucleotides: 0. Germline lookup yields CDR1 SGHRS and CDR2 YFSETQ.

The chain employs TRBV6-5 and TRBJ2-1; perhaps TRBD1 as D (6 bases). The CDR3 covers 15 residues. Germline-derived CDR1 and CDR2 are MNHEY and SVGAGI. Trimming removed 8 bases at V and 6 bases at J, with 20 bases between. CDR3: CASGVIQGYSNEQFF. The CDR3 DNA reads TGTGCCAGCGGAGTCATACAGGGCTACAGCAATGAGCAGTTCTTC.

The chain has TRBV5-1 and TRBJ2-7; 8 bases match TRBD2. Trimming took 5 bases from V and 5 from J; bases not matched to a gene: 9. The germline gives CDR1 SGHRS, CDR2 YFSETQ. The CDR3 runs to 14 residues. The CDR3 DNA reads as TGCGCCAGCAGATCTGTCGGGGGGGCCCACGAGCAGTACTTC. Amino acids: CASRSVGGAHEQYF.

This clone was seen only once. The J gene is TRBJ1-1, the V gene TRBV15; D is ambiguous. Germline V gives CDR1 LNHNV, CDR2 YYDKDF (reference sequence). V dropped 4 bases and J dropped 0 bases, with 9 bases sitting between them. The CDR3 contains 14 residues. CDR3 in DNA: TGTGCCACCAGCAAGGGATCCCTGAACACTGAAGCTTTCTTT. Its translation: CATSKGSLNTEAFF.

The rearrangement joins TRBV4-1 to TRBJ2-7, with 9 bases matching TRBD2. With V trimmed by 1 base and J by 1 base, 2 bases remained unmatched. Per germline, CDR1 MGHRA and CDR2 YSYEKL. The CDR3 is 15 residues long. The CDR3: CASSQALAGSYEQYF. The CDR3 DNA reads as TGCGCCAGCAGCCAAGCACTAGCGGGTTCCTACGAGCAGTACTTC.

This chain connects TRBV11-2 to TRBJ1-1, with D unclear. The V gene's germline CDR1 is SGHAT and CDR2 FQNNGV. CDR3 size: 15 residues. V lost 5 bases and J lost 0, with 13 bases in between. As DNA, the CDR3 is TGTGCCAGCAGCCTTCGTCTTAGCATGAACACTGAAGCTTTCTTT. Protein sequence: CASSLRLSMNTEAFF.

The chain links TRBV28 to TRBJ2-7, with 8 bases that match TRBD1. Trimming at V came to 8 bases and at J to 5 bases, leaving 11 bases not matched to a gene. This CDR3 contains 14 residues. Germline V gene sequence: CDR1 MDHEN, CDR2 SYDVKM. The CDR3: CASGDRGVVDEQYF. The CDR3 DNA sequence: TGTGCCAGCGGAGACAGGGGCGTCGTCGACGAGCAGTACTTC.